Below, 20 T cell receptor beta chains from the same sample are listed, as sequenced in a study of OX40 agonist ivuxolimab in advanced cancers. Sequencing was performed with immunoSEQ multiplex PCR; in TCRdb, only in-frame clones are kept and a portion is missing. The sample contains tens of thousands of clones, approximately 90% of which appear only once. The sample was CD4+ or CD8+ T cells sorted from blood, taken in a trial of the OX40 agonist ivuxolimab. The origin of the receptors is an adult with an advanced solid tumor such as melanoma, head and neck, liver or kidney cancer.

The chain uses TRBV7-9 and TRBJ1-1; perhaps TRBD1 as D (5 bases). Deletions cut 1 base from V and 5 bases from J, with 14 bases between. The CDR3 is 15 residues long. Germline-derived CDR1 and CDR2 are SEHNR and FQNEAQ (reference sequence). The DNA of the CDR3 is TGTGCCAGCAGCTTAGTACGTTCTGAGGGGACTGAAGCTTTCTTT. Amino acid sequence: CASSLVRSEGTEAFF.

This rearrangement joins TRBV28 to TRBJ1-2; D is unresolved. Germline V gene data show CDR1 as MDHEN and CDR2 as SYDVKM. V lost 6 bases and J lost 2, with 7 bases in between. This CDR3 has 12 residues. CDR3 coding DNA: TGTGCCAGCAGCCACTTAAACTATGGCTACACCTTC. It translates to CASSHLNYGYTF.

The chain couples TRBV5-1 to TRBJ2-7; TRBD1 matches 9 bases. Trimming at V came to 4 bases and at J to 5 bases, leaving 7 bases not matched to a gene. The CDR3 runs to 14 residues. Per germline, CDR1 SGHRS and CDR2 YFSETQ. The CDR3 sequence: CASSGGQGFDEQYF. Written as DNA, the CDR3 is TGCGCCAGCAGCGGGGGACAGGGTTTCGACGAGCAGTACTTC.

The gene calls are TRBV2 and TRBJ2-7; 7 bases map to TRBD2. J was trimmed by 3 bases and V by 4 bases; bases with no gene match: 6. Germline values: CDR1 SNHLY, CDR2 FYNNEI. The CDR3 covers 14 residues. CDR3 residues: CASSVSSGSYEQYF. In DNA, the CDR3 is TGTGCCAGCAGTGTATCTAGCGGAAGCTACGAGCAGTACTTC.

The chain uses TRBV4-1 and TRBJ2-1; TRBD2 aligns across 12 bases. Trimming at V came to 6 bases and at J to 6 bases, leaving 0 bases not matched to a gene. In germline, CDR1 is MGHRA, CDR2 YSYEKL. The CDR3 extends over 13 amino acids. CDR3 nucleotide sequence: TGCGCCAGCAGACTAGCGGGAGGCAATGAGCAGTTCTTC. Translated: CASRLAGGNEQFF.

Comment on this clone: Other DNA variants within this sample encode the same CDR3. V gene TRBV2 combines with J gene TRBJ1-1; D is undetermined. The CDR3 runs 12 residues. Germline CDR1 and CDR2: SNHLY and FYNNEI. V shed 0 bases and J shed 5 bases, with 4 bases lying between them. CDR3 sequence (DNA): TGTGCCAGCAGTGAAGCAGGAACTGAAGCTTTCTTT. It specifies CASSEAGTEAFF.

The chain is built from TRBV7-2 and TRBJ1-5; D is ambiguous. CDR1 SGHTA and CDR2 FQGNSA come from the germline V gene. V lost 1 base to trimming and J lost 4 bases, with 5 bases between them. The CDR3 is made up of 13 amino acids. CDR3 sequence: CASSLELNQPQHF. CDR3 DNA sequence: TGTGCCAGCAGCTTAGAATTAAATCAGCCCCAGCATTTT.

Details on this clone: Other DNA sequences of this sample code for an identical CDR3. The chain employs TRBV18 and TRBJ2-5, with D uncertain. The ends were cut back, 6 bases at V and 5 bases at J, with 7 bases in the middle. The CDR3 is 11 amino acids. The germline V gene encodes CDR1 KGHSH and CDR2 LQKENI. CDR3 amino acids: CASSPGETQYF. The CDR3 DNA reads TGTGCCAGCTCGCCCGGGGAGACCCAGTACTTC.

In its sample, this clone was seen a few times. The CDR3 bases are TGCGCCAGCAGCTTGGAGGTAGGGTTAAAAGAGCAGTACTTC. Residues: CASSLEVGLKEQYF. The chain uses TRBV5-1 and TRBJ2-7, with D unclear. This CDR3 is built from 14 residues. V lost 0 bases to trimming and J lost 7 bases, with 14 bases between them. Looked up from germline, CDR1 is SGHRS and CDR2 is YFSETQ.

The V call is TRBV5-1, the J call TRBJ1-2; no clear D gene. CDR3 length: 13 residues. Germline loops: CDR1 SGHRS, CDR2 YFSETQ. The V end lost 0 bases, the J end lost 2 bases, and 5 bases lay between the germline ends. The CDR3 nucleotides are TGCGCCAGCAGCTTGGGGGGAAACTATGGCTACACCTTC. Its protein is CASSLGGNYGYTF.

The V and J genes are TRBV18 and TRBJ1-3; 10 nucleotides align to TRBD1. This CDR3 has 16 residues. CDR1 and CDR2 from the germline V gene are KGHSH and LQKENI. V lost 3 bases, J lost 2 bases, and 4 bases stayed unmatched. The CDR3 spells CASSPGQGKTGNTIYF. As DNA, the CDR3 is TGTGCCAGCTCACCGGGACAGGGGAAGACTGGAAACACCATATATTTT.

This chain uses TRBV18 with TRBJ2-1; D uncertain. V lost 3 bases to trimming and J lost 0 bases, with 9 bases between them. The CDR3 has 15 amino acids. CDR1 and CDR2 from the germline V gene are KGHSH and LQKENI. The CDR3 nucleotides are TGTGCCAGCTCACCGCAGACTCTCTCCTACAATGAGCAGTTCTTC. Protein product: CASSPQTLSYNEQFF.

The chain recombines TRBV5-4 with TRBJ2-7, with 9 bases aligning to TRBD1. The V segment lost 0 bases and the J segment 4 bases; nucleotides outside the gene matches: 5. This CDR3 comprises 15 residues. CDR1 is SGHNT, CDR2 YYREEE, per germline (reference sequence). The CDR3 spells CASSLAGTGRYEQYF. The CDR3 bases are TGTGCCAGCAGCTTGGCGGGGACAGGGCGGTACGAGCAGTACTTC.

This chain connects TRBV7-8 to TRBJ2-3, with TRBD2 identical over 9 bases. The CDR3 is made up of 15 amino acids. Germline values: CDR1 SGHVS, CDR2 FQNEAQ. V was clipped by 5 bases and J by 1 base; unmatched bases: 4. The CDR3 DNA follows: TGTGCCAGCAGCGGTAGGACTAGCGGCACAGATACGCAGTATTTT. The encoded protein is CASSGRTSGTDTQYF.

The chain has TRBV29-1 and TRBJ2-5, with 10 bases aligning to TRBD1. There are 12 residues in the CDR3. Germline lookup yields CDR1 SQVTM and CDR2 ANQGSEA. The trim removed 7 bases at V and 7 bases at J, leaving 6 bases unmatched. CDR3 sequence: CSAGTGDATQYF. The CDR3 DNA reads TGCAGCGCTGGGACAGGGGATGCGACCCAGTACTTC.

DNA for the CDR3: TGTGCCAGCAGCTCGGACCTACGGGACACCATATATTTT. The encoded protein is CASSSDLRDTIYF. The chain combines TRBV9 with TRBJ1-3; D not resolved. The germline V gene has CDR1 SGDLS and CDR2 YYNGEE. The CDR3 spans 13 residues. V was clipped by 4 bases and J by 8 bases, with 13 bases between them.

This chain's CDR3 is CASSILGTTEAFF. In nucleotides, the CDR3 is TGTGCCAGTAGTATACTGGGTACCACTGAAGCTTTCTTT. The chain joins TRBV19 to TRBJ1-1; no clear D. Per germline, CDR1 LNHDA and CDR2 SQIVND (reference sequence). V was clipped by 2 bases and J by 4 bases, with 8 bases between them. The CDR3 runs 13 residues.

The rearrangement links TRBV27 to TRBJ2-7; the D gene is possibly TRBD2 (5 bases). V was clipped by 3 bases and J by 2 bases, with 8 bases between them. The CDR3 contains 13 residues. Germline-derived CDR1 and CDR2 are MNHEY and SMNVEV (reference sequence). In DNA form, the CDR3 reads TGTGCCAGCAGTTTCGCGGGTACCTACGAGCAGTACTTC. Translated: CASSFAGTYEQYF.

The chain combines TRBV4-2 with TRBJ1-5; tentatively, D is TRBD1 (6 bases). The CDR3 spans 16 residues. The germline V gene has CDR1 LGHNA and CDR2 YNFKEQ. With 4 bases removed from V and 0 bases from J, the gap between germline ends came to 13 bases. The CDR3 bases are TGTGCCAGCAGCCCCCTTGGGGGCTATAGCAATCAGCCCCAGCATTTT. Translated: CASSPLGGYSNQPQHF.

This chain joins TRBV19 and TRBJ2-7; 8 nucleotides align to TRBD1. CDR3 length equals 15 residues. J lost 2 bases, V lost 6 bases, and 9 bases had no gene match. Germline V lookup: CDR1 LNHDA, CDR2 SQIVND (reference sequence). The DNA for the CDR3 is TGTGCCAGTAGCACCGAACAGACAGGGGCCTACGAGCAGTACTTC. It translates to CASSTEQTGAYEQYF.